Included here is one T cell receptor (beta chain) sequence, with context. The data originate from a study of cytomegalovirus exposure and HLA in healthy donors. Study summary: The Caucasian-associated ancestry cluster held roughly 78% of more than 350 genotyped donors.

V lost 6 bases to trimming and J lost 7 bases; unmatched junction nucleotides: 6. Germline V gene lookup returns CDR1 MNHEY and CDR2 SVGAGI. CDR3 length: 15 residues. The study ran its PCR with 60 Vbeta and 13 Jbeta primers. Clones were sequenced by immunoSEQ multiplex PCR, and TCRdb holds only the in-frame ones, with some missing. The sample lists 160,000 or so clones, roughly 80% occurring once. The V call is TRBV6-5, the J call TRBJ2-1, with 13 bases matching TRBD2. The source material was PBMCs. The origin of this receptor is a man younger than 45 in good health and CMV-seronegative. The CDR3 sequence: CASRELAGGRNEQFF. In DNA, the CDR3 is TGTGCCAGCAGAGAACTAGCGGGGGGGCGAAATGAGCAGTTCTTC.